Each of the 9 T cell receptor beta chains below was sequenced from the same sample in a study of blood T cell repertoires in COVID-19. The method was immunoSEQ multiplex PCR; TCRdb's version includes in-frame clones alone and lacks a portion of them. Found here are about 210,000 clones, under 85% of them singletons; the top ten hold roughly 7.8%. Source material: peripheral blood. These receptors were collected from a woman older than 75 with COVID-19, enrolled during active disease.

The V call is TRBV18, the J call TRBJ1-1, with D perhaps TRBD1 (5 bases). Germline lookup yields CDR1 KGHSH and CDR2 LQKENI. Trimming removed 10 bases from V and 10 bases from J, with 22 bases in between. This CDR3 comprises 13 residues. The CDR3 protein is CATEPGPQGRAFF. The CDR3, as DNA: TGTGCCACTGAACCCGGGCCCCAGGGTCGAGCTTTCTTT.

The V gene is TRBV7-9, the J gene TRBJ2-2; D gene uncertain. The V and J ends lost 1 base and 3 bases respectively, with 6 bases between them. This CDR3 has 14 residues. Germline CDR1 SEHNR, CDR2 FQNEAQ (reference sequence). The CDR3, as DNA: TGTGCCAGCAGCTTAGACAGATACACCGGGGAGCTGTTTTTT. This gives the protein CASSLDRYTGELFF.

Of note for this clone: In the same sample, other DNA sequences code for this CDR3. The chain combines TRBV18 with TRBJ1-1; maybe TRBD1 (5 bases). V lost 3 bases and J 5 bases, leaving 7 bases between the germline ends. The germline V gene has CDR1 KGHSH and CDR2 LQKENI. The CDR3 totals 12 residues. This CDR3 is CASSPQGTEAFF. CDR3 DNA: TGTGCCAGCTCACCTCAGGGTACTGAAGCTTTCTTT. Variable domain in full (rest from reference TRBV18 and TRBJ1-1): NAGVMQNPRHLVRRRGQEARLRCSPMKGHSHVYWYRQLPEEGLKFMVYLQKENIIDESGMPKERFSAEFPKEGPSILRIQQVVRGDSAAYFCASSPQGTEAFFGQGTRLTVV.

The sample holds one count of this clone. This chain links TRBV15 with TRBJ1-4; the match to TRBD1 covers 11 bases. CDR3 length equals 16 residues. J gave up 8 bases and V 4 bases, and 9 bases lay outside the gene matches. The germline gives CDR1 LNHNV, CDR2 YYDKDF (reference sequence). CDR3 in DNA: TGTGCCACCAGCAAAGATGGACAGGGGGCCGAGGAAAAACTGTTTTTT. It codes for CATSKDGQGAEEKLFF. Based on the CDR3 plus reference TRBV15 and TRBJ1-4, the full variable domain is DAMVIQNPRYQVTQFGKPVTLSCSQTLNHNVMYWYQQKSSQAPKLLFHYYDKDFNNEADTPDNFQSRRPNTSFCFLDIRSPGLGDTAMYLCATSKDGQGAEEKLFFGSGTQLSVL.

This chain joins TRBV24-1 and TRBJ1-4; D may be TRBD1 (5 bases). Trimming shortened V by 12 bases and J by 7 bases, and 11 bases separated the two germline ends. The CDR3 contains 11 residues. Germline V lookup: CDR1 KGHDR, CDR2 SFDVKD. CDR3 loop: CAVRVAEKLFF. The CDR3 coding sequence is TGTGCCGTCAGGGTTGCTGAAAAACTGTTTTTT.

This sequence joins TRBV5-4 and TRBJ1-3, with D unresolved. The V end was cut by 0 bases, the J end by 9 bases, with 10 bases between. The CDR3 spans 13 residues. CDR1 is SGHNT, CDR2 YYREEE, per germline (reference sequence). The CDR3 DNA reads TGTGCCAGCAGCTTGGAAATAGGAGGCACCATATATTTT. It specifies CASSLEIGGTIYF.

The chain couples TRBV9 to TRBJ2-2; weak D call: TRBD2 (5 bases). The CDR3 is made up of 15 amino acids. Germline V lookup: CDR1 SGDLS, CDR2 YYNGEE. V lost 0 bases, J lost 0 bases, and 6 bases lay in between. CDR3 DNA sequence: TGTGCCAGCAGCGTAGCCGGGACGAACACCGGGGAGCTGTTTTTT. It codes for CASSVAGTNTGELFF.

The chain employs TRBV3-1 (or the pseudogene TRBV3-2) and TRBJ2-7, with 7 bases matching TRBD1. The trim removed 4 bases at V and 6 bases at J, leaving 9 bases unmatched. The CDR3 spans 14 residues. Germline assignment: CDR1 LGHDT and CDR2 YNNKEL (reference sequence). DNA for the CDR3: TGTGCCAGCAGCCCCCAGACAGGGCCCTCCGAGCAGTACTTC. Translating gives CASSPQTGPSEQYF.

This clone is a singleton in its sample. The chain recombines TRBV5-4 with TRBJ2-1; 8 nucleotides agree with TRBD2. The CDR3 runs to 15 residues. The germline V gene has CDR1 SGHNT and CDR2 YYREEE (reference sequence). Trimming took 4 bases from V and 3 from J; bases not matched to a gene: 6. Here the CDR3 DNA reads TGTGCCAGCAGCCCCACCGGGGGGGGCTACAATGAGCAGTTCTTC. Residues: CASSPTGGGYNEQFF.